The clone carrying this TCR beta chain was recorded many times. Antigen specificity is unknown. Deletions cut 1 base from V and 3 bases from J, with 4 bases between. This CDR3 contains 12 residues. CDR1 is SGHAT and CDR2 is FQNNGV in the germline V gene. For the TCR beta CDR3, multiplex PCR with 32 V and 13 J primers performed the amplification. TCRdb ran MiXCR on the multiplex PCR reads and lists one entry per CDR3 protein. The data contain 15,000 or so distinct CDR3 sequences, roughly 29% of them seen just once; the ten biggest clones take up around 5%. The sample comes from a study of immune heterogeneity within non-small cell lung tumors. Study-wide results and caveats: Multiple tumor sites within a patient showed recurrence of identical dominant CDR3 beta clonotypes; site-unique high-frequency clones were present as well. Between one patient and another, high-frequency T-cell receptor beta clonotypes were largely distinct.

Template came from bulk tumor genomic DNA, at approximately 640 ng per sample. During surgery, several far-apart biopsies were obtained from every primary tumor. Undergoing curative surgery were patients whose non-small cell lung cancer was untreated and newly diagnosed. Donors comprised newly diagnosed non-small cell lung cancer patients undergoing surgery with curative intent. The sample taken for sequencing was lung tumor tissue. V and J are TRBV11-2 and TRBJ2-7, with D uncertain. This clonotype originated in a middle-aged man with non-small cell lung cancer. The CDR3 DNA reads TGTGCCAGCAGCTTAGTGGTCTACGAGCAGTACTTC. This gives the protein CASSLVVYEQYF.